The 7 T cell receptor beta chains presented below share a single source sample, sequenced in a study of T cell responses to AZD1222 COVID-19 vaccine. Produced via immunoSEQ multiplex PCR; TCRdb's table is partial and in-frame only. There are more than 100,000 clones in the sample; 88% occur only once, and over 6.5% lies in the top ten. This material consisted of peripheral blood, taken on day 0 of AZD1222 vaccination. These receptor sequences come from an adult in good health.

The rearrangement joins TRBV7-9 to TRBJ2-7; D is possibly TRBD2 (5 bases). The germline V gene encodes CDR1 SEHNR and CDR2 FQNEAQ (reference sequence). V lost 5 bases to trimming and J lost 8 bases, with 16 bases between them. This CDR3 is built from 13 residues. This CDR3 reads CASSLMRDRQQYF. In nucleotides, the CDR3 is TGTGCCAGCAGCCTGATGAGGGATCGGCAGCAGTACTTC.

CDR3 nucleotide sequence: TGTGCCAGCAGCCCCGTATATGCTAGCGGGAGTAATGAGCAGTTCTTC. It is translated as CASSPVYASGSNEQFF. This chain links TRBV9 with TRBJ2-1; 10 bases fit TRBD2. Germline V gene sequence: CDR1 SGDLS, CDR2 YYNGEE. This CDR3 has 16 amino acids. Trimming at V came to 4 bases and at J to 7 bases, leaving 11 bases not matched to a gene.

The chain uses TRBV7-9 and TRBJ1-6; possible D gene TRBD1, 6 bases. The CDR3 length is 16 residues. V was cut by 7 bases and J by 0 bases, with 13 bases left in between. Germline-derived CDR1 and CDR2 are SEHNR and FQNEAQ (reference sequence). CDR3 DNA sequence: TGTGCCAGCATCCCCGGGGGCAGCTCCTATAATTCACCCCTCCACTTT. This codes for CASIPGGSSYNSPLHF.

The chain links TRBV29-1 to TRBJ1-5, with D tentatively TRBD1 (6 bases). Trimming stripped 8 bases from V and 3 bases from J, with 20 bases between. CDR3 length: 15 residues. Germline V lookup: CDR1 SQVTM, CDR2 ANQGSEA. CDR3 DNA sequence: TGCAGCTCCCTGGGGGCTTACAGTGTCAATCAGCCCCAGCATTTT. It codes for CSSLGAYSVNQPQHF.

This rearrangement joins TRBV7-9 to TRBJ2-7; unclear D gene. CDR1 and CDR2 (germline): SEHNR, FQNEAQ (reference sequence). The length of the CDR3 is 12 residues. V gave up 5 bases and J gave up 6 bases, with 11 bases separating them. CDR3 sequence reads: CASSVIKGEQYF. DNA for the CDR3: TGTGCCAGCAGCGTGATAAAGGGCGAGCAGTACTTC. The full variable domain, in which reference TRBV7-9 and TRBJ2-7 provide the parts outside the CDR3, is DTGVSQNPRHKITKRGQNVTFRCDPISEHNRLYWYRQTLGQGPEFLTYFQNEAQLEKSRLLSDRFSAERPKGSFSTLEIQRTEQGDSAMYLCASSVIKGEQYFGPGTRLTVT.

The V call is TRBV2, the J call TRBJ1-2; D gene ambiguous. This CDR3 is 14 amino acids long. From germline, CDR1 is SNHLY and CDR2 FYNNEI. V lost 1 base, J lost 0 bases, and 6 bases lay in between. This CDR3 is CASSEEGTNYGYTF. For the CDR3, the DNA is TGTGCCAGCAGTGAAGAGGGAACTAACTATGGCTACACCTTC.

The J gene is TRBJ1-5, the V gene TRBV4-2; D gene unclear. Trimming removed 0 bases at V and 5 bases at J, with 11 bases between. The germline CDR1 and CDR2 sequences are LGHNA and YNFKEQ. CDR3 length: 15 amino acids. CDR3 region: CASSQDSSPYQPQHF. Here the CDR3 DNA reads TGTGCCAGCAGCCAAGACAGTTCTCCATATCAGCCCCAGCATTTT.